This is a list of T cell receptor beta chains from one sample in a study of T cell responses to AZD1222 COVID-19 vaccine. Generated by immunoSEQ multiplex PCR, the TCRdb table keeps only in-frame clones and is missing some. The top ten clones hold more than 7% of a sample with 150,000 to 200,000 clones, 85% to 90% of them seen once. Sample: peripheral blood, taken on day 0 of AZD1222 vaccination. The receptors were gathered from an adult in good health. The CDR3 runs from the conserved cysteine through the conserved F or W. Fields, in order: clone size, J gene, V gene, D gene, CDR3 DNA, CDR3 protein. The D gene is left open where the match is weak. Expanded clones are given a class, and other clones once, few, many or no size at all.

few,TRBJ1-2,TRBV9,.,TGTGCCAGCAGCGTAGCTCACGGGGCGGACTATGGCTACACCTTC,CASSVAHGADYGYTF
.,TRBJ1-6,TRBV12-5,.,TGTGCTAGTGGTTTGGCATTGCAGGAAGACTTAAATTCACCCCTCCACTTT,CASGLALQEDLNSPLHF
.,TRBJ2-5,TRBV6-5,.,TGTGCCAGCAGCCGAGGGGTTTGGGAGACCCAGTACTTC,CASSRGVWETQYF
.,TRBJ1-1,TRBV20-1,.,TGCAGTGCTAGTGGGGTCGGTGAAGCTTTCTTT,CSASGVGEAFF
.,TRBJ2-7,TRBV5-1,TRBD2,TGCGCCAGCAGCTCCGGGGGGGTAAGCCCCTACGAGCAGTACTTC,CASSSGGVSPYEQYF
once,TRBJ2-7,TRBV27,TRBD1,TGTGCCAGCAGTCCAGGACAGGGGCTGTCCTACGAGCAGTACTTC,CASSPGQGLSYEQYF
once,TRBJ1-6,TRBV30,.,TGTGCCTGGAGTGTAAGGAGGGGCTCCTTCGGATCACCCCTCCACTTT,CAWSVRRGSFGSPLHF
.,TRBJ2-1,TRBV9,TRBD2,TGTGCCAGCAGCGCAAGCGGGGGGGCTTTTTACAATGAGCAGTTCTTC,CASSASGGAFYNEQFF
.,TRBJ2-3,TRBV3-1/TRBV3-2,.,TGTGCCAGCAGCTCGCAGGTCTCAGGTACGCAGTATTTT,CASSSQVSGTQYF
.,TRBJ2-5,TRBV5-8,.,TGTGCCAGCAGCTTAGGAGGGGGGCTTCAAGAGACCCAGTACTTC,CASSLGGGLQETQYF
.,TRBJ2-7,TRBV5-5,TRBD1,TGTGCCAGCAGCTTGGCCCTGACAGGGTCCCCCTACGAGCAGTACTTC,CASSLALTGSPYEQYF
.,TRBJ1-2,TRBV25-1,.,TGTGCCAGCAGGGGCCTCCCCTATGGCTACACCTTC,CASRGLPYGYTF
.,TRBJ2-5,TRBV5-4,.,TGTGCCAGCAGCGGTCGCGGCATGGGAGTGGCCCAGTACTTC,CASSGRGMGVAQYF
.,TRBJ1-1,TRBV7-9,.,TGTGCCAGCAGCTTTGGGGGAAACACTGAAGCTTTCTTT,CASSFGGNTEAFF
.,TRBJ1-2,TRBV27,.,TGTGCCAGCAGTCCCGGGACGGGCTATGGCTACACCTTC,CASSPGTGYGYTF
few,TRBJ1-2,TRBV2,TRBD1,TGTGCCAGCAGTGGTAGGACAGGGAGAGGCTACACCTTC,CASSGRTGRGYTF
.,TRBJ1-1,TRBV3-1/TRBV3-2,TRBD1,TGTGCCAGCAGCTCCTGGACAGGCCCTGAAGCTTTCTTT,CASSSWTGPEAFF
.,TRBJ2-5,TRBV2,.,TGTGCCAGCAGTGAGGGGGACCAAGAGACCCAGTACTTC,CASSEGDQETQYF
.,TRBJ1-2,TRBV3-1/TRBV3-2,TRBD1,TGTGCCAGCCCGACAGGGGGATGGTATGGCTACACCTTC,CASPTGGWYGYTF
.,TRBJ1-3,TRBV19,.,TGTGCCAGTATCCGGACGGCGACCTCTGGAAACACCATATATTTT,CASIRTATSGNTIYF
.,TRBJ2-5,TRBV5-5,TRBD1,TGTGCCAGCAGCTTCGGGACAGGGCCGTCGTTGACCCAGTACTTC,CASSFGTGPSLTQYF
.,TRBJ1-1,TRBV12-3/TRBV12-4,.,TGTGCCAGCAGGCTGGGGGCTGGGGCTTTCTTT,CASRLGAGAFF
.,TRBJ2-5,TRBV7-3,TRBD2,TGTGCCAGCAGCCGTAGCGGGGCTCAAGAGACCCAGTACTTC,CASSRSGAQETQYF
.,TRBJ1-3,TRBV7-2,.,TGTGCCAGCAGCCGAATTGGAAACACCATATATTTT,CASSRIGNTIYF
.,TRBJ2-7,TRBV4-1,.,TGCGCCAGCAGCCAAGGCAGGGGGGGTATTCGGTACGAGCAGTACTTC,CASSQGRGGIRYEQYF
.,TRBJ1-3,TRBV6-5,.,TGTGCCAGCGTGTCAAGCTCTGGAAACACCATATATTTT,CASVSSSGNTIYF
.,TRBJ2-2,TRBV9,.,TGTGCCAGCAGCGTAGTGATATCGGGCGGGGAGCTGTTTTTT,CASSVVISGGELFF
.,TRBJ2-2,TRBV4-3,.,TGCGCCAGCAGCCAAGGACGAGTCACCGGGGAGCTGTTTTTT,CASSQGRVTGELFF
.,TRBJ2-7,TRBV6-5,TRBD2,TGTGCCAGCAGGCCCGGGACTAGCGGGGGTTACGAGCAGTACTTC,CASRPGTSGGYEQYF
.,TRBJ2-7,TRBV5-1,.,TGCGCCAGCAGCTTGGAAGGACCCCCAGGGGAGCAGTACTTC,CASSLEGPPGEQYF
.,TRBJ2-7,TRBV7-2,.,TGTGCCAGCAGCTTAGATTTTGGGAGGGGGCGGCCCGAGCAGTACTTC,CASSLDFGRGRPEQYF
.,TRBJ2-5,TRBV11-1,TRBD2,TGTGCCAGCAGCCAGAGGACTAGCGGGGGTGGGACCCAGTACTTC,CASSQRTSGGGTQYF
.,TRBJ1-6,TRBV5-5,TRBD1,TGTGCCAGCAGCTCCGGACAGGGGGGTTCACCCCTCCACTTT,CASSSGQGGSPLHF
.,TRBJ1-6,TRBV14,.,TGTGCCAGCAGCCAAGATGGGGCGGGAAATTCACCCCTCCACTTT,CASSQDGAGNSPLHF
.,TRBJ1-5,TRBV6-5,.,TGTGCCAGCAGGGGGGAGCACAATCAGCCCCAGCATTTT,CASRGEHNQPQHF
few,TRBJ2-3,TRBV6-4,TRBD1,TGTGCCAGCTCTGCCGGGACAGGGGACACAGATACGCAGTATTTT,CASSAGTGDTDTQYF
.,TRBJ2-7,TRBV9,TRBD1,TGTGCCAGCAGCGTAGCGGTCTCGGGACAGGGATACGAGCAGTACTTC,CASSVAVSGQGYEQYF
.,TRBJ1-1,TRBV6-5,.,TGTGCCAGCAACTCTCGGGGGGGGAGTTCTGCTTTCTTT,CASNSRGGSSAFF
.,TRBJ2-7,TRBV4-3,TRBD2,TGCGCCAGCAGCCAGTCTAACGGGAGGGAGCAGTACTTC,CASSQSNGREQYF